A single sample gave rise to the 8 T cell receptor beta chains below, sequenced in a study of T cells of healthy individuals. TCRdb re-called the 5' RACE reads with MiXCR, one entry per CDR3 protein. The table shows around 83,000 distinct CDR3 sequences, with around 5.1% occurring only once. The source is a female donor in good health.

This clonotype was observed at least ten times. The chain couples TRBV4-3 to TRBJ1-4, with D unresolved. Germline V gives CDR1 LGHNA, CDR2 YSLEER. The length of the CDR3 is 15 residues. V lost 4 bases and J lost 0, with 9 bases in between. Here the CDR3 reads CASSLILATNEKLFF. Here the CDR3 DNA reads TGCGCCAGCAGCCTCATTTTGGCAACTAATGAAAAACTGTTTTTT.

J is TRBJ2-1 and V is TRBV19; 8 positions match TRBD2. The V and J ends lost 6 bases and 9 bases, in that order; junction bases with no gene match: 7. CDR3 length: 13 residues. Germline V lookup: CDR1 LNHDA, CDR2 SQIVND (reference sequence). The CDR3: CASRAAGAGEQFF. Written as DNA, the CDR3 is TGTGCCAGTAGGGCAGCGGGAGCGGGTGAGCAGTTCTTC.

Ten or more counts support this clonotype. This sequence joins TRBV5-4 and TRBJ2-1, with TRBD2 matching over 14 bases. CDR1 and CDR2 from the germline V gene are SGHNT and YYREEE (reference sequence). The ends lost 4 bases at V and 8 bases at J; junction bases unmatched: 14. The CDR3 consists of 18 residues. The CDR3, as DNA: TGTGCCAGCAGCCCAGGGACTAGCGGGAGATCCGGTGGGGATGAGCAGTTCTTC. Translation gives CASSPGTSGRSGGDEQFF.

This clonotype was recorded a few times. The chain recombines TRBV5-6 with TRBJ2-7, with 7 bases lining up with TRBD1. The CDR3 length is 13 residues. The germline V gene has CDR1 SGHDT and CDR2 YYEEEE. The V segment lost 4 bases and the J segment 5 bases; nucleotides outside the gene matches: 6. The CDR3 nucleotides read TGTGCCAGCAGCCTAGACAGGGTCGACGAGCAGTACTTC. It translates to CASSLDRVDEQYF.

This clonotype has at least ten counts. The chain couples TRBV27 to TRBJ2-4; D call uncertain. CDR1 is MNHEY and CDR2 is SMNVEV in the germline V gene (reference sequence). CDR3 size: 13 residues. The V end was cut by 5 bases, the J end by 5 bases, with 10 bases between. CDR3 protein: CASSATRQNIQYF. The CDR3 coding sequence is TGTGCCAGCAGTGCGACTCGACAAAACATTCAGTACTTC.

This clonotype has ten or more counts. The J gene is TRBJ2-3, the V gene TRBV7-3; TRBD2 aligns across 11 bases. The CDR3 is 16 residues long. The V and J ends lost 5 bases and 1 base, in that order; junction bases with no gene match: 5. The germline gives CDR1 SGHTA, CDR2 FQGTGA. CDR3 in amino acids: CASSRFSGRGTDTQYF. CDR3 bases: TGTGCCAGCAGCCGATTTAGCGGGAGGGGCACAGATACGCAGTATTTT.

In its sample, this clonotype was seen many times. This sequence joins TRBV4-3 and TRBJ1-2; D remains unclear. From germline, CDR1 is LGHNA and CDR2 YSLEER. The CDR3 covers 15 residues. V was cut by 5 bases and J by 4 bases, with 17 bases left in between. CDR3 in DNA: TGCGCCAGCAGCTATTCCCGGGCAGAGGGCTATGGCTACACCTTC. Amino acid sequence: CASSYSRAEGYGYTF.

This clonotype was seen at least ten times. The chain uses TRBV12-3 or TRBV12-4 and TRBJ2-1, with 13 positions matching TRBD2. The CDR3 has 16 residues. Germline trimming cut 6 bases from V and 2 bases from J; bases unmatched to any gene: 4. CDR3 DNA sequence: TGTGCCAGCAGGGTGGGACTAGCGGGGACCTACAATGAGCAGTTCTTC. As protein: CASRVGLAGTYNEQFF.